The rows below give T cell receptor beta chains drawn from one sample of a study of circulating and synovial CD4+ cells in juvenile arthritis. Sequenced by immunoSEQ multiplex PCR; TCRdb stores in-frame clones only, minus some. The table lists under 40,000 clones, just over 90% of them singletons. Sequenced material: CD4+ T cells from blood. These receptors originate from a human donor with juvenile idiopathic arthritis. Each CDR3 is given with its conserved first and last residue. D genes are given only for firm matches. The size field is filled for only some rows; it gives once, few, many or a size class.

clone size	D gene	V gene	J gene	CDR3 DNA	CDR3 protein
.	.	TRBV5-1	TRBJ1-1	TGCGCCAGCGCCCGGGAGGGGGGTTACACTGAAGCTTTCTTT	CASAREGGYTEAFF
few	TRBD2	TRBV6-5	TRBJ2-7	TGTGCCAGCAGACTACTCACTAGCGGGAGTGACGAGCAGTACTTC	CASRLLTSGSDEQYF
.	.	TRBV5-1	TRBJ1-1	TGCGCCAGCAGCTTGATTAGGGGTGATGAAGCTTTCTTT	CASSLIRGDEAFF
.	TRBD1	TRBV5-1	TRBJ1-3	TGCGCCAGCAGCCCACAGGGGTCCGCTGGAAACACCATATATTTT	CASSPQGSAGNTIYF
.	.	TRBV19	TRBJ2-7	TGTGCCAGTAGTAAGAGGGAAACCCCCGAGCAGTACTTC	CASSKRETPEQYF
.	.	TRBV30	TRBJ2-7	TGTGCCTGGAAGGCAGGGGGGTACCCCCACGAGCAGTACTTC	CAWKAGGYPHEQYF
.	TRBD1	TRBV5-4	TRBJ1-2	TGTGCCAGCAGCCGGACAGGGGGTGGGGATGGCTACACCTTC	CASSRTGGGDGYTF
.	TRBD2	TRBV7-3	TRBJ2-1	TGTGCCAGCAGCCCGTCCGGGACTAGCGGGAGGTATGAGCAGTTCTTC	CASSPSGTSGRYEQFF
once	.	TRBV6-5	TRBJ2-5	TGTGCCAGCAGTTACTCGGGGCCCCAGGAGACCCAGTACTTC	CASSYSGPQETQYF
.	.	TRBV19	TRBJ1-5	TGTGCCAGTAAAACAACCGGAGGTGCTGTTCAGCCCCAGCATTTT	CASKTTGGAVQPQHF
.	.	TRBV29-1	TRBJ2-3	TGCAGCGTATCTAGCACAGATACGCAGTATTTT	CSVSSTDTQYF
.	.	TRBV7-6	TRBJ1-5	TGTGCCAGCAGCCCCCTCGGCAGGGGTGGCAATCAGCCCCAGCATTTT	CASSPLGRGGNQPQHF
.	.	TRBV28	TRBJ1-2	TGTGCCAGCAGTTTCCCCCAGGCACACTATGGCTACACCTTC	CASSFPQAHYGYTF
once	TRBD2	TRBV7-9	TRBJ2-7	TGTGCCAGCAGCTTATCCCCGATCCGGACTAGCCCCCAGGACGAGCAGTACTTC	CASSLSPIRTSPQDEQYF
once	TRBD2	TRBV10-3	TRBJ2-3	TGTGCCATCAGTGTTTTGGCTAGCGGGAGGGGGGGAGATACGCAGTATTTT	CAISVLASGRGGDTQYF
.	.	TRBV6-1	TRBJ2-1	TGTGCCAGCAGTGAAGTTGCGGGCCCTGAGCAGTTCTTC	CASSEVAGPEQFF
.	TRBD1	TRBV9	TRBJ2-7	TGTGCCAGCAGCCCGCGGGACAGGGGCTACGAGCAGTACTTC	CASSPRDRGYEQYF
.	.	TRBV7-2	TRBJ1-2	TGTGCCAGCAGCTGGGGAGCTAGTACCGACTATGGCTACACCTTC	CASSWGASTDYGYTF
.	.	TRBV28	TRBJ2-2	TGTGCCAGCAGTTTATGGAGGCAGGGAGGGAACACCGGGGAGCTGTTTTTT	CASSLWRQGGNTGELFF
.	.	TRBV7-9	TRBJ2-4	TGTGCCAGCAGCCAAGGACAGACTCCCCAGTACTTC	CASSQGQTPQYF
.	.	TRBV18	TRBJ1-4	TGTGCCAGCTCACCCTCCCGTCAGGGAGGTAATGAAAAACTGTTTTTT	CASSPSRQGGNEKLFF
.	TRBD2	TRBV5-1	TRBJ2-2	TGCGCCAGCAGCGCGAGCGGGATAAACACCGGGGAGCTGTTTTTT	CASSASGINTGELFF
.	.	TRBV28	TRBJ2-3	TGTGCCAGCAGCTTACTCAGGGGCGAGGGCACAGATACGCAGTATTTT	CASSLLRGEGTDTQYF
.	TRBD2	TRBV5-5	TRBJ2-3	TGTGCCAGCAGCTTGGCGAGGGCTAGCGGGAGGTCGGATACGCAGTATTTT	CASSLARASGRSDTQYF
.	.	TRBV5-6	TRBJ2-1	TGTGCCAGCAGCGGCGGAGTAGGCTCCTACAATGAGCAGTTCTTC	CASSGGVGSYNEQFF
.	TRBD1	TRBV5-1	TRBJ2-6	TGCGCCAGCAGCTACCCGGGACAGGCCTTCTCTGGGGCCAACGTCCTGACTTTC	CASSYPGQAFSGANVLTF
.	TRBD1	TRBV19	TRBJ2-3	TGTGCCAGTAGTACCCGGACAGGGCGGAGAGGAGATACGCAGTATTTT	CASSTRTGRRGDTQYF
.	TRBD1	TRBV7-3	TRBJ2-5	TGTGCCAGCAGCTTAAGGGCAGGGGGCCGTCGGGGGGAGACCCAGTACTTC	CASSLRAGGRRGETQYF
.	TRBD1	TRBV5-4	TRBJ1-2	TGTGCCAGCAGCTACGACAGGGGAACAGGAGGCTACACCTTC	CASSYDRGTGGYTF
.	TRBD1	TRBV6-5	TRBJ1-4	TGTGCCAGCAGTTGGGACAGGGGCGGTGAAAAACTGTTTTTT	CASSWDRGGEKLFF
.	.	TRBV19	TRBJ2-3	TGTGCCAGTAGTATAGGATTTGGGGCGACGCAGTATTTT	CASSIGFGATQYF
.	.	TRBV6-5	TRBJ1-5	TGTGCCAGCAGTTACTCAGAGGATGAATGGCCCCAGCATTTT	CASSYSEDEWPQHF
.	TRBD2	TRBV15	TRBJ2-5	TGTGCCACCAGCAGACCTAGACTAGCGGCGCAAGAGACCCAGTACTTC	CATSRPRLAAQETQYF
once	TRBD2	TRBV27	TRBJ2-1	TGTGCCAGCAGTCCCACCCCGGGACTAGCGGGAGGGCCCCCCTACAATGAGCAGTTCTTC	CASSPTPGLAGGPPYNEQFF
.	.	TRBV10-2	TRBJ2-7	TGCGCCAGCAGGAAGGGGGGACAGAGCTCCTACGAGCAGTACTTC	CASRKGGQSSYEQYF
.	.	TRBV7-2	TRBJ1-1	TGTGCCAGCAGCCCTGTCGTGAACACTGAAGCTTTCTTT	CASSPVVNTEAFF
.	.	TRBV28	TRBJ2-7	TGTGCCAGCAGTCTAACAGGGTACTACGAGCAGTACTTC	CASSLTGYYEQYF
.	.	TRBV28	TRBJ2-1	TGTGCCAGCAGTTCGCGACGACTCTCGCGGTTCTTC	CASSSRRLSRFF
.	.	TRBV28	TRBJ1-5	TGTGCCAGCAGACCGACAGGAGGCAATCAGCCCCAGCATTTT	CASRPTGGNQPQHF
once	TRBD1	TRBV6-1	TRBJ1-3	TGTGCCAGCGTCCAGGGGGGCTCTGGAAACACCATATATTTT	CASVQGGSGNTIYF
.	TRBD1	TRBV7-9	TRBJ2-1	TGTGCCAGCAGGAAGGGGACAGGGAGAGACAATGAGCAGTTCTTC	CASRKGTGRDNEQFF
.	.	TRBV9	TRBJ1-3	TGTGCCAGCAGCGTAGGGGAGGGCGACTCTGGAAACACCATATATTTT	CASSVGEGDSGNTIYF
.	.	TRBV5-1	TRBJ2-7	TGCGCCAGCAAGGAACAGGGCTACGAGCAGTACTTC	CASKEQGYEQYF
.	.	TRBV18	TRBJ1-3	TGTGCCAGCTCACCGGACACAATCTCTGGAAACACCATATATTTT	CASSPDTISGNTIYF
once	.	TRBV29-1	TRBJ1-4	TGCAGCGTTGAATTCGGGGAAAAACTGTTTTTT	CSVEFGEKLFF
.	TRBD2	TRBV9	TRBJ2-1	TGTGCCAGCAGCGTAGAGGGACTAGCGGCCTACAATGAGCAGTTCTTC	CASSVEGLAAYNEQFF
.	.	TRBV28	TRBJ2-3	TGTGCCAGCAGTTATAAATCGGAGTTAAATACGCAGTATTTT	CASSYKSELNTQYF
.	.	TRBV5-4	TRBJ2-7	TGTGCCAGCAGCTTTCGCCCGCGCTCCTACGAGCAGTACTTC	CASSFRPRSYEQYF
.	.	TRBV7-9	TRBJ2-5	TGTGCCAGCAGCTTAGGTCCGTTGGAGACCCAGTACTTC	CASSLGPLETQYF
.	TRBD1	TRBV4-2	TRBJ1-2	TGTGCCAGCAGCCAAGACTGGACAGGGTTTGGCTACACCTTC	CASSQDWTGFGYTF
.	TRBD2	TRBV11-2	TRBJ2-7	TGTGCCAGCAGCTTAGGACTAGCGGGAGGGTCCTACGAGCAGTACTTC	CASSLGLAGGSYEQYF
.	TRBD1	TRBV9	TRBJ1-2	TGTGCCAGCAGGGACGGACAGGGGGCTAACTATGGCTACACCTTC	CASRDGQGANYGYTF
.	.	TRBV27	TRBJ1-2	TGTGCCAGCATGGCTACAGTTGGATTTGGCTACACCTTC	CASMATVGFGYTF
.	.	TRBV28	TRBJ1-2	TGTGCCAGCAGCACAGACGAGATCTTCCATGGCTACACCTTC	CASSTDEIFHGYTF
.	TRBD1	TRBV28	TRBJ1-3	TGTGCCAGCAGTCTACAGGGGAGTAGGGGAAACACCATATATTTT	CASSLQGSRGNTIYF
.	TRBD2	TRBV11-2	TRBJ2-3	TGTGCCAGCAGCCTGACTAGCGGGATTGATACGCAGTATTTT	CASSLTSGIDTQYF
.	TRBD2	TRBV28	TRBJ2-2	TGTGCCAGCCGGAACCCTCGCAAGTTGACTAGCGGGGGAATGGATACCGGGGAGCTGTTTTTT	CASRNPRKLTSGGMDTGELFF
.	.	TRBV30	TRBJ2-2	TGTGCCTGGAGTGCGGGACACCCGGGGACCGGGGAGCTGTTTTTT	CAWSAGHPGTGELFF